This T cell receptor beta chain was recovered during a study of T cells in Graves' hyperthyroidism and ophthalmopathy. The CDR3 length is 14 residues. Between the trimmed V and J ends, which lost 10 bases and 4 bases, there was a span of 19 bases. Per germline, CDR1 LNHDA and CDR2 SQIVND (reference sequence). Regions amplified from RNA transcripts were the TCR beta CDR3 regions. Initially, a first-round RT-PCR of the TCR CDR3 employed the HTBI primer set. Each CDR3 protein gets one entry after TCRdb re-called the multiplex PCR reads with MiXCR. The profile shows about 760,000 distinct CDR3 sequences, 30% to 40% of them singletons.

The chain couples TRBV19 to TRBJ2-5, with D possibly matching TRBD2 (7 bases). Material for sequencing was blood. The TCR originated in a middle-aged woman with Graves' hyperthyroidism. The CDR3 spells CATSTGGWRETQYF. CDR3 DNA: TGTGCCACCTCAACGGGGGGCTGGAGAGAGACCCAGTACTTC. Combining the CDR3 with reference TRBV19 and TRBJ2-5 gives the whole variable domain DGGITQSPKYLFRKEGQNVTLSCEQNLNHDAMYWYRQDPGQGLRLIYYSQIVNDFQKGDIAEGYSVSREKKESFPLTVTSAQKNPTAFYLCATSTGGWRETQYFGPGTRLLVL.